This paragraph covers one TCR beta chain sequence. Its target is unknown. The CDR3 has 14 residues. The V gene end was trimmed by 3 bases and the J gene end by 5 bases; junction bases not matched to a gene: 6. Germline CDR1 and CDR2: MDHEN and SYDVKM. The sample belongs to a study of cytomegalovirus exposure and HLA in healthy donors. The study, taken as a whole, reports: Later analysis showed TCR association rates varying by HLA locus, highest for DRB1 and lowest for HLA-C. A few of the chains that were CMV-associated were confirmed in vitro to be specific for CMV antigens.

Primers included in the PCR were 60 Vbeta and 13 Jbeta primers. Some clones are missing from TCRdb's copy, which holds only in-frame ones; the method was immunoSEQ multiplex PCR. This sample yields around 91,000 clones, of which approximately 78% are seen a single time; approximately 4.8% belongs to the top ten. This TCR was sampled from a male donor in good health and CMV-seropositive. The chain has TRBV28 and TRBJ2-5; 7 bases align to TRBD1. The material sequenced was PBMCs. The DNA of the CDR3 is TGTGCCAGCAGTTTGGACAGGCTAAGGGAGACCCAGTACTTC. Translated: CASSLDRLRETQYF.